This T cell receptor (beta chain) came from a study of regulatory T cells in long-lasting Graves disease. Libraries of TCR beta came from iRepertoire HTBI primers plus Arm-PCR of CDR3 regions. TCRdb re-derived calls from the multiplex PCR reads in MiXCR, one entry per CDR3 protein. This sample has about 370,000 distinct CDR3 sequences, with about 16% found just once. The time point denotes: newly diagnosed GD, antithyroid drugs for less than 3 months. Making the TCR library involved RNA that had been extracted from PBMCs. Enrollment of patients was through an endocrinology department in Xi'an, China. This clonotype was recorded many times. Its antigen is unknown. Compared with germline, one end of the junction differs, possibly owing to a read error. The CDR3 extends over 10 amino acids. CDR1 SNHLY and CDR2 FYNNEI come from the germline V gene. Findings of the study overall: Study of thyroid tissue was not done, with only peripheral blood studied. Patients with persistent disease shared 2,500 or so public clonotypes, outpacing the roughly 1,000 shared by new patients.

Sequencing used peripheral blood mononuclear cells (PBMCs), obtained at new diagnosis, from a patient treated with antithyroid drugs. The chain is built from TRBV2 and TRBJ2-7; 7 positions match TRBD1. The TCR was taken from a female donor with Graves disease. CDR3 DNA sequence: TGTGCCAGCGTCGGCCTGACAGGGCTCTTC. It is translated as CASVGLTGLF.